This entry lists 25 T cell receptor beta chains sequenced from one sample in a study of blood T cells in healthy people across ages. A J-beta primer mix and a sample-barcoded 5' primer were used in a second PCR of about 6 to 12 cycles. TCRdb reprocessed the 5' RACE reads via MiXCR and lists one record per CDR3 protein. Of around 800,000 distinct CDR3 sequences in the sample, approximately 67% were seen once. The source material was blood. The origin of the receptors is a man aged 25 to 40 in good health.

J is TRBJ1-1 and V is TRBV2; no reliable D call. Per germline, CDR1 SNHLY and CDR2 FYNNEI. V was pared by 5 bases and J by 5 bases, with 12 bases between. The CDR3 extends over 13 amino acids. CDR3 coding DNA: TGTGCCAGCAGTAAACCGGTTCTTACTGAAGCTTTCTTT. This sequence encodes CASSKPVLTEAFF. Combining the CDR3 with reference TRBV2 and TRBJ1-1 gives the whole variable domain EPEVTQTPSHQVTQMGQEVILRCVPISNHLYFYWYRQILGQKVEFLVSFYNNEISEKSEIFDDQFSVERPDGSNFTLKIRSTKLEDSAMYFCASSKPVLTEAFFGQGTRLTVV.

With regard to this clonotype: The germline gene is not matched at one end of the junction; a read error may be the cause. The genes are TRBV28 and TRBJ1-5, with TRBD1 matching over 8 bases. This CDR3 spans 15 amino acids. CDR1 MDHEN and CDR2 SYDVKM come from the germline V gene. The CDR3 nucleotides are TGTGCCAGCAGTTTAGGGACAGGTAGCAGTCAGCCCCAGCATTTT. Amino acids: CASSLGTGSSQPQHF. Supplemented by reference TRBV28 and TRBJ1-5, the full variable domain reads DVKVTQSSRYLVKRTGEKVFLECVQDMDHENMFWYRQDPGLGLRLIYFSYDVKMKEKGDIPEGYSVSREKKERFSLILESASTNQTSMYLCASSLGTGSSQPQHFGDGTRLSIL.

This chain links TRBV5-1 with TRBJ2-5; D may correspond to TRBD1 or TRBD2 (5 bases each). Germline V gives CDR1 SGHRS, CDR2 YFSETQ. V was shortened by 1 base and J by 4 bases, with 14 bases between the two germline ends. This CDR3 is built from 15 residues. CDR3 DNA: TGCGCCAGCAGCTTGCGGGACCAATTGGGAGAGACCCAGTACTTC. Residues: CASSLRDQLGETQYF.

The chain joins TRBV5-1 to TRBJ2-7, with D perhaps matching TRBD1 or TRBD2 (6 bases each). Germline V gives CDR1 SGHRS, CDR2 YFSETQ. The CDR3 covers 15 residues. Trimming took off 2 bases at V and 9 bases at J, with 21 bases between the two ends. CDR3 amino acids: CASSFSGGAQEGQYF. CDR3 DNA sequence: TGCGCCAGCAGCTTCTCCGGGGGCGCTCAGGAAGGGCAGTACTTC. The full variable domain, its missing parts supplied by reference TRBV5-1 and TRBJ2-7, is KAGVTQTPRYLIKTRGQQVTLSCSPISGHRSVSWYQQTPGQGLQFLFEYFSETQRNKGNFPGRFSGRQFSNSRSEMNVSTLELGDSALYLCASSFSGGAQEGQYFGPGTRLTVT.

The chain joins TRBV5-1 to TRBJ2-7, with D maybe TRBD1 (5 bases). The CDR3 runs to 13 residues. V dropped 4 bases and J dropped 2 bases, with 10 bases sitting between them. Looked up from germline, CDR1 is SGHRS and CDR2 is YFSETQ. The CDR3 DNA reads as TGCGCCAGCAGCATACAAGGGGCCTACGAGCAGTACTTC. Its translation is CASSIQGAYEQYF.

The V call is TRBV25-1, the J call TRBJ2-3; 9 bases line up with TRBD2. The V gene's germline CDR1 is MGHDK and CDR2 SYGVNS. The V segment lost 5 bases and the J segment 1 base; nucleotides outside the gene matches: 4. This CDR3 is built from 15 residues. CDR3 sequence (DNA): TGTGCCAGCAGTCCGAGCGGGGGGCGCACAGATACGCAGTATTTT. As protein: CASSPSGGRTDTQYF.

The gene calls are TRBV9 and TRBJ2-3; no definite D call. The CDR3 is made up of 13 amino acids. Trimming took off 4 bases at V and 4 bases at J, with 10 bases between the two ends. Looked up from germline, CDR1 is SGDLS and CDR2 is YYNGEE. The CDR3 sequence is CASSPVMADTQYF. The CDR3 DNA sequence: TGTGCCAGCAGCCCCGTCATGGCAGATACGCAGTATTTT.

A single count supports this clonotype. The chain uses TRBV28 and TRBJ2-1, with D perhaps TRBD2 (7 bases). This CDR3 is built from 16 residues. V was pared by 4 bases and J by 1 base, with 14 bases between. Germline loops: CDR1 MDHEN, CDR2 SYDVKM. The CDR3 DNA is TGTGCCAGCAGTTCTCGGAGGGGGGGTTCCTACAATGAGCAGTTCTTC. Its protein is CASSSRRGGSYNEQFF.

This clonotype was found once. This rearrangement joins TRBV6-5 to TRBJ1-1, with 9 bases identical to TRBD1. V trimming: 6 bases; J trimming: 4 bases; junction bases outside the gene matches: 6. The CDR3 is 14 amino acids. Germline V gene lookup returns CDR1 MNHEY and CDR2 SVGAGI. This CDR3 reads CASREDRGSTEAFF. CDR3 DNA sequence: TGTGCCAGCAGAGAAGACAGGGGGTCCACTGAAGCTTTCTTT.

This clonotype occurred once. The chain is built from TRBV5-1 and TRBJ2-5, with 10 bases fitting TRBD1. The V segment lost 5 bases and the J segment 9 bases; nucleotides outside the gene matches: 13. Germline V gene lookup returns CDR1 SGHRS and CDR2 YFSETQ. This CDR3 is 15 amino acids long. Here the CDR3 DNA reads TGCGCCAGCAGAAATTATGGACAGGGGGAGAGGGCCCAGTACTTC. Protein product: CASRNYGQGERAQYF.

The table lists this clonotype with a few counts. V gene TRBV11-2 combines with J gene TRBJ2-7; TRBD1 is a possible D gene (5 bases). Germline lookup yields CDR1 SGHAT and CDR2 FQNNGV. V was clipped by 2 bases and J by 1 base, with 18 bases between them. The CDR3 runs to 17 residues. This chain's CDR3 is CASSLSLASPGSYEQYF. The CDR3 DNA reads TGTGCCAGCAGCTTATCCCTCGCCTCCCCAGGGTCCTACGAGCAGTACTTC.

V usage is TRBV7-3 and J usage is TRBJ2-3, with TRBD1 identical over 11 bases. Germline V CDR1 and CDR2: SGHTA, FQGTGA. The CDR3 extends over 14 amino acids. With 5 bases clipped from V and 8 bases from J, the junction kept 6 bases outside the gene matches. The CDR3 is CASSTGDRGSTQYF. The CDR3 DNA follows: TGTGCCAGCAGCACAGGGGACAGGGGGAGTACGCAGTATTTT.

The J gene is TRBJ2-7, the V gene TRBV3-1; possible D gene TRBD1, 5 bases. Per the germline V gene, CDR1 is LGHDT and CDR2 is YNNKEL (reference sequence). This CDR3 comprises 12 residues. V lost 5 bases to trimming and J lost 2 bases, with 7 bases between them. This CDR3 is CASSDSTYEQYF. The CDR3 region has the DNA TGTGCCAGCAGCGACAGTACCTACGAGCAGTACTTC.

This sequence joins TRBV6-4 and TRBJ1-2, with TRBD1 identical over 9 bases. Germline CDR1 and CDR2: MRHNA and SNTAGT. The CDR3 spans 13 residues. V dropped 0 bases and J dropped 7; count of bases not matched to a gene: 0. The CDR3 is CASSDSTGGGYTF. CDR3 coding DNA: TGTGCCAGCAGTGACTCGACAGGGGGTGGCTACACCTTC.

This chain connects TRBV20-1 to TRBJ2-1; D uncertain. The CDR3 totals 15 residues. Germline V gene lookup returns CDR1 DFQATT and CDR2 SNEGSKA (reference sequence). Trimming shortened V by 3 bases and J by 2 bases, and 14 bases separated the two germline ends. The CDR3 DNA reads TGCAGTGCTAGGGGGTCGTCCCGCCCCTACAATGAGCAGTTCTTC. It translates to CSARGSSRPYNEQFF.

The chain combines TRBV5-1 with TRBJ2-7; D may match TRBD1 or TRBD2 (6 bases each). From germline, CDR1 is SGHRS and CDR2 YFSETQ. The CDR3 is made up of 15 amino acids. V was pared by 5 bases and J by 3 bases, with 18 bases between. This CDR3 reads CASRLGGREFYEQYF. CDR3 sequence (DNA): TGCGCCAGCAGACTGGGGGGCCGGGAATTCTACGAGCAGTACTTC.

There are a few counts of this clonotype. The rearrangement links TRBV24-1 to TRBJ2-1; the match to TRBD2 covers 14 bases. Germline CDR1 and CDR2: KGHDR and SFDVKD. The CDR3 spans 16 residues. V dropped 4 bases and J dropped 10; count of bases not matched to a gene: 8. For the CDR3, the DNA is TGTGCCACCAGTGAGCGACTAGCGGGGGGGCCAAAAGAGCAGTTCTTC. Translated, it gives CATSERLAGGPKEQFF.

The rearrangement links TRBV6-5 to TRBJ2-1; TRBD2 is a possible D gene (5 bases). Germline V gene sequence: CDR1 MNHEY, CDR2 SVGAGI. V shed 6 bases and J shed 10 bases, with 10 bases lying between them. This CDR3 is built from 11 residues. CDR3 in amino acids: CASRGGREQFF. CDR3 DNA: TGTGCCAGCAGAGGAGGCAGGGAGCAGTTCTTC.

The chain couples TRBV7-9 to TRBJ1-1; D is possibly TRBD1 (6 bases). CDR1 is SEHNR, CDR2 FQNEAQ, per germline (reference sequence). V was shortened by 4 bases and J by 0 bases, with 12 bases between the two germline ends. The CDR3 contains 15 residues. CDR3 coding DNA: TGTGCCAGCAGCTCCCCCGACAGGATGAACACTGAAGCTTTCTTT. Its translation: CASSSPDRMNTEAFF.

This clonotype was detected only a few times. CDR3 coding DNA: TGTGCCACCAGCAGGGATACCGGGCCTAACTCTGGGGCCAACGTCCTGACTTTC. Its protein product is CATSRDTGPNSGANVLTF. The V and J genes are TRBV15 and TRBJ2-6; no clear D gene. The CDR3 consists of 18 residues. V lost 3 bases and J lost 0, with 15 bases in between. Germline CDR1 LNHNV, CDR2 YYDKDF (reference sequence).

The chain recombines TRBV28 with TRBJ2-5; 7 bases map to TRBD2. CDR3 length equals 13 residues. Losses at the gene ends were 5 bases for V and 11 bases for J; bases not matched to a gene: 11. CDR1 is MDHEN and CDR2 is SYDVKM in the germline V gene. The DNA of the CDR3 is TGTGCCAGCAGTGGGGTGGCGGCGCGGGAGCAGTACTTC. Translating it yields CASSGVAAREQYF.

The chain is built from TRBV2 and TRBJ1-5; 9 bases fit TRBD1. The CDR3 sequence is 15 residues long. V dropped 7 bases and J dropped 6; count of bases not matched to a gene: 10. Germline-derived CDR1 and CDR2 are SNHLY and FYNNEI. The DNA for the CDR3 is TGTGCCAGCACCGGTGGACAGGGGAGAGGTCAGCCCCAGCATTTT. Its protein is CASTGGQGRGQPQHF.

The chain carries TRBV27 and TRBJ1-6, with D possibly matching TRBD1 (5 bases). Per germline, CDR1 MNHEY and CDR2 SMNVEV (reference sequence). This CDR3 has 14 amino acids. V was pared by 3 bases and J by 12 bases, with 15 bases between. The CDR3 sequence is CASSFGQGLGPLHF. The DNA of the CDR3 is TGTGCCAGCAGTTTCGGGCAGGGCCTAGGACCCCTCCACTTT.

The CDR3 DNA is TGTGCCAGCAGTCCCCTGGCAGACGACTCCTACGAGCAGTACTTC. Amino acid sequence: CASSPLADDSYEQYF. This rearrangement joins TRBV6-5 to TRBJ2-7; D is undetermined. Trimming took off 5 bases at V and 0 bases at J, with 14 bases between the two ends. CDR1 MNHEY and CDR2 SVGAGI come from the germline V gene. This CDR3 is 15 amino acids long.

This clonotype has just one count. The chain carries TRBV12-3 or TRBV12-4 and TRBJ2-3; D is uncertain. The ends were cut back, 3 bases at V and 8 bases at J, with 6 bases in the middle. This CDR3 is 11 amino acids long. The CDR3 protein is CASSFIGTQYF. The CDR3 DNA reads TGTGCCAGCAGTTTCATTGGTACGCAGTATTTT.